The sequence of this T cell receptor (beta chain) was determined in a study of blood T cell repertoires in COVID-19. Study in general: Sources were T cells, B-cell-depleted T cells, or PBMCs; the material itself was cDNA or gDNA.

TCRdb's table, derived via immunoSEQ multiplex PCR, lists solely in-frame clones and lacks some. This table holds hundreds of thousands of clones, roughly nine tenths found once. This clone was seen only once. The CDR3 contains 13 residues. V was cut by 5 bases and J by 2 bases, with 9 bases left in between. CDR1 and CDR2 from the germline V gene are MNHEY and SMNVEV (reference sequence). This TCR came from a young man who had recovered from COVID-19. The sample was PBMCs or T cells enriched from blood (not recorded which). This chain joins TRBV27 and TRBJ1-1; D ambiguous. This CDR3 is CASSEGYNTEAFF. The CDR3 bases are TGTGCCAGCAGTGAGGGATACAACACTGAAGCTTTCTTT.